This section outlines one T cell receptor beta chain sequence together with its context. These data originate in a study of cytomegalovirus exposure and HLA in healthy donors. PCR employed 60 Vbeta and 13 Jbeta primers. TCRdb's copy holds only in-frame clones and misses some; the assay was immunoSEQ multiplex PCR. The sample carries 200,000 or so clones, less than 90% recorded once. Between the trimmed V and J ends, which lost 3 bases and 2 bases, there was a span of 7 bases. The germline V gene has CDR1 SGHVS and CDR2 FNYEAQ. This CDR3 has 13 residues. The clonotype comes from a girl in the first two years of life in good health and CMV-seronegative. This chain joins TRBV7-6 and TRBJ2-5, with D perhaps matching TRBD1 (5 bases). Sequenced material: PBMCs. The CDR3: CASSLGRQETQYF. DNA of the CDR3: TGTGCCAGCAGCTTGGGGCGGCAAGAGACCCAGTACTTC.